This TCR beta chain was recovered during a study of CD4 T cells in relation to SARS-CoV-2 and coronaviruses (dated by TCRdb to 2020 to 2023). Study-level background: Patient-derived lymphoblastoid cell lines were used to map the HLA restriction of shared crossreactive spike epitopes. At the level of individual TCR clonotypes, the study evaluated whether memory CD4+ T cells crossreact between the spike proteins of SARS-CoV-2 and those of common cold coronaviruses. The Adaptive Biotechnologies TCR-sequencing kit was used to sequence samples from a few pre-COVID donors and the naive versus memory experiments, whereas other data were Illumina-based. A different TCR-beta assay, based on Illumina, was used to sequence expansion assays from other donors in the study.

CD4+ T cells from unexposed donors were collected before the COVID-19 pandemic (2011-2018). Naive and memory CD4+ T cells were separated from cryopreserved PBMCs by CD4 enrichment followed by EasySep naive CD4+ T cell enrichment. The leukapheresis product for the unexposed donors was obtained through commercial purchase. Ficoll-Paque PLUS gradient centrifugation was used to isolate PBMCs from leukapheresis product or whole blood. PBMCs were either used fresh in the expansion assay or cryopreserved at -140 degrees C. The QIAamp Micro DNA Kit was used to extract genomic DNA from the CD4+ T cells. Paper-wide results and their limitations: Crossreactivity analysis centred on spike protein, so crossreactivity against other viral proteins was not assessed. Small numbers of patients and of tested TCRs were a limitation of the study. Significantly weaker SARS-CoV-2-driven expansion was shown by crossreactive clones than by monoreactive clones, consistent with antigenic imprinting. Naive versus memory sequencing indicated the assay detects memory recall responses rather than primary responses primed during culture. Memory CD4+ clonotypes crossrecognizing SARS-CoV-2 and at least one common cold coronavirus spike were found in around 65% of donors. Pre-pandemic and post-infection samples were not both contributed by any donor, so tracing of the source of pre-existing responses was limited.

From its cysteine to its phenylalanine, the CDR3 spans 18 amino acids. Only CDR3 DNA remains: 54 bases, in frame from the first base. CDR1 SGHRS and CDR2 YFSETQ are derived from the germline V gene. Germline trimming: 4 bases from V, 2 bases from J; junction bases outside gene matches: 7. DNA from uncultured naive and memory CD4+ T cells underwent immunoSEQ TCR-beta sequencing at deep resolution. The paper's data handling went like this. During preprocessing, nonproductive sequences were removed, along with CDR3s that did not begin with C, did not end with F or W, or were shorter than 7 amino acids. Cultured and uncultured naive and memory CD4+ repertoires were searched for previously identified spike- and CEF-reactive CDR3s. Pairwise Levenshtein distance, computed with the stringdist R package after three terminal residues were trimmed from each end, was used as the measure of CDR3 homology. Drawn from immuneACCESS, this table holds only the in-frame rearrangements with V and J called that TCRdb kept. Clones are partly lost; checked studies trace under half to an unresolved V gene and leave the rest unexplained. V and J calls and clone size are given by that table; D and trimming were obtained from the DNA. Within this sample are 60,000 to 75,000 clones, with approximately 93% of them counted one time only. The ten largest clones take up about 0.23% of the sample.

This clone was seen only once. Its specific antigen is unknown. Base-call qualities are not available, and no considerably larger clone is one nucleotide away. The receptor's source is a human donor in good health. The sample consisted of naive CD4+ T cells from PBMCs. In light of the paper, this sample's cell subset or site label describes: naive CD4+ T cells isolated by negative enrichment. The sequence links TRBV5-1 to TRBJ2-6, and 12 junctional nucleotides match TRBD1. The nucleotide sequence reads TGCGCCAGCAGCCAAACCGGGACAGGGGGCGCTGGGGCCAACGTCCTGACTTTC. The encoded protein is CASSQTGTGGAGANVLTF.